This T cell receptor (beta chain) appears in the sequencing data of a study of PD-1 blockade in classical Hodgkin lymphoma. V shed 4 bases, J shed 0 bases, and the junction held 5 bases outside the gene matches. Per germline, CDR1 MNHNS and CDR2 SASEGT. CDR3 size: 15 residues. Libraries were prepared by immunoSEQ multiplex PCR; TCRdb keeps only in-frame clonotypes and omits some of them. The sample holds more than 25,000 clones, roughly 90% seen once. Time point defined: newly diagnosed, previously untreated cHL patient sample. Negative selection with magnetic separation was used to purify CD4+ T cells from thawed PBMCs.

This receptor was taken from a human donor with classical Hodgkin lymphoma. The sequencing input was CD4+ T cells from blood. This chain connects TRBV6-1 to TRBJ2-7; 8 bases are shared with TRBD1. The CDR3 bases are TGTGCCAGCAGTGTATCAGGGGGCTCCTCCTACGAGCAGTACTTC. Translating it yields CASSVSGGSSYEQYF.